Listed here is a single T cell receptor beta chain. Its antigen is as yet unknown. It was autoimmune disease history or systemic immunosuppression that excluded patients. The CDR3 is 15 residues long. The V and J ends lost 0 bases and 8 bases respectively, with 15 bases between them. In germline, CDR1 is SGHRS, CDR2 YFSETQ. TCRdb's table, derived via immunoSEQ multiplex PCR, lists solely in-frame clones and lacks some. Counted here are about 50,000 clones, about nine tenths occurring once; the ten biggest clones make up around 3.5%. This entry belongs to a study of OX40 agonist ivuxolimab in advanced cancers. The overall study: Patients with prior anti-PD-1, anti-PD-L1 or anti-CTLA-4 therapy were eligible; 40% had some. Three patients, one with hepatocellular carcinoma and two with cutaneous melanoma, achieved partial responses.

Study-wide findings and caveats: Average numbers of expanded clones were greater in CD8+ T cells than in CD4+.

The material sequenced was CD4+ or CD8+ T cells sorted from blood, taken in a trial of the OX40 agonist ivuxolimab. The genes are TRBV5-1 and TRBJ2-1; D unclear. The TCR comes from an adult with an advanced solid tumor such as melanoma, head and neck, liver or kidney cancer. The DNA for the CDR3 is TGCGCCAGCAGCTTGGCCACCAACTCCTTCGATGAGCAGTTCTTC. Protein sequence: CASSLATNSFDEQFF.